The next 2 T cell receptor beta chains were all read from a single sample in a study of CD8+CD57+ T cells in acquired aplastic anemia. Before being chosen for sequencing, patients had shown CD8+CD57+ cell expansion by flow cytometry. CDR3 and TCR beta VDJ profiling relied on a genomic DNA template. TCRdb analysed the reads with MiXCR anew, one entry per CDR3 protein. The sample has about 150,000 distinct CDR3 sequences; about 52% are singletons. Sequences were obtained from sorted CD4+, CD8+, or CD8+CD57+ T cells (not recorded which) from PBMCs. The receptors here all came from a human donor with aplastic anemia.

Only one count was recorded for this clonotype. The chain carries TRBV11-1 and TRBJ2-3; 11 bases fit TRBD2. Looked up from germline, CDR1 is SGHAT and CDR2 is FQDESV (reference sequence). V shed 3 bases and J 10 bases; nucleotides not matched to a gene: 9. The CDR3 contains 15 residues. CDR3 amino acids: CASSFLAGGRDAQYF. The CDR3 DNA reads TGTGCCAGCAGCTTCCTAGCGGGGGGACGCGATGCGCAGTATTTT.

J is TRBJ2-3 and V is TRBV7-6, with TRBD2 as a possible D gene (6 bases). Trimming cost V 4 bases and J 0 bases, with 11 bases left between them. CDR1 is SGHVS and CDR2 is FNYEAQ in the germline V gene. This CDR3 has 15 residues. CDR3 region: CASSSSEGSTDTQYF. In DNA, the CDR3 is TGTGCCAGCAGCTCTAGCGAGGGGAGCACAGATACGCAGTATTTT.